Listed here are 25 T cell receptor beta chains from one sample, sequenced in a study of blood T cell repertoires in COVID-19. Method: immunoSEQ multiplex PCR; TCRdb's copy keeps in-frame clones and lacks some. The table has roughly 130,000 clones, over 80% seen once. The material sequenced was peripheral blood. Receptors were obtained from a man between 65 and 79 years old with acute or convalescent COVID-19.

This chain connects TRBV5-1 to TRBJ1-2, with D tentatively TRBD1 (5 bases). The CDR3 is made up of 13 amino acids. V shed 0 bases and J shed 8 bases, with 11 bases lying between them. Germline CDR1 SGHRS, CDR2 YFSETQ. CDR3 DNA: TGCGCCAGCAGCTTGGAGGGGTCGCGGGGCTACACCTTC. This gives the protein CASSLEGSRGYTF.

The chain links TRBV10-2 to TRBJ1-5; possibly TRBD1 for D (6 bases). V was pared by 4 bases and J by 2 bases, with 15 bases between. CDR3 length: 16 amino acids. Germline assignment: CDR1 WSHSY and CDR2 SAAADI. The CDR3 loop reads CASSGLDSSGNQPQHF. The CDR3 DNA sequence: TGCGCCAGCAGTGGCCTGGACAGTTCGGGCAATCAGCCCCAGCATTTT.

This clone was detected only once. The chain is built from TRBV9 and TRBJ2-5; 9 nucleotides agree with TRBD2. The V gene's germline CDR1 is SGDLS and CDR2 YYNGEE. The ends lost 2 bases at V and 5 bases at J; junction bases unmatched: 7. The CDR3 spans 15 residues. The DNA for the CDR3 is TGTGCCAGCAGCGTCGCGGGGGGGTTATCGGAGACCCAGTACTTC. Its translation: CASSVAGGLSETQYF.

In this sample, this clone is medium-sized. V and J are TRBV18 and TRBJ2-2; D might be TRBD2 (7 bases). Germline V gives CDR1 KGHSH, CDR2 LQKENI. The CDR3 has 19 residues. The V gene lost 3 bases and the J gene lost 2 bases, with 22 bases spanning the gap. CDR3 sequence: CASSPGGGLSIPNTGELFF. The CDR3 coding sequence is TGTGCCAGCTCACCCGGCGGGGGCCTGTCAATTCCTAACACCGGGGAGCTGTTTTTT. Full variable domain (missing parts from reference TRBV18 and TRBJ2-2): NAGVMQNPRHLVRRRGQEARLRCSPMKGHSHVYWYRQLPEEGLKFMVYLQKENIIDESGMPKERFSAEFPKEGPSILRIQQVVRGDSAAYFCASSPGGGLSIPNTGELFFGEGSRLTVL.

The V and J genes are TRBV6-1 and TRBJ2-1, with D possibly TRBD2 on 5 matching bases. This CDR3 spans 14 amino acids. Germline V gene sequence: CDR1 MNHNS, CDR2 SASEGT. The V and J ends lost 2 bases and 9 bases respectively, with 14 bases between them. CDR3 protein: CASSEKEGPGEQFF. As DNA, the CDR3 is TGTGCCAGCAGTGAAAAAGAGGGTCCGGGTGAGCAGTTCTTC.

This CDR3 reads CASSPGTGPGNTIYF. The CDR3 coding sequence is TGTGCCAGCAGTCCCGGGACAGGGCCAGGAAACACCATATATTTT. This chain connects TRBV2 to TRBJ1-3; 9 nucleotides agree with TRBD1. From germline, CDR1 is SNHLY and CDR2 FYNNEI. The J segment lost 4 bases and the V segment lost 5 bases, leaving 6 bases of the junction unmatched. This CDR3 has 15 residues.

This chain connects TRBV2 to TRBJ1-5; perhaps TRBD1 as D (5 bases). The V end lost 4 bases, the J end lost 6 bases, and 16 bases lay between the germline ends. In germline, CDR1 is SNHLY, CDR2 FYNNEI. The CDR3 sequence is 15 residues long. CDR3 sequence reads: CASSAQSGIGQPQHF. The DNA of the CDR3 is TGTGCCAGCAGTGCCCAGTCAGGGATAGGTCAGCCCCAGCATTTT.

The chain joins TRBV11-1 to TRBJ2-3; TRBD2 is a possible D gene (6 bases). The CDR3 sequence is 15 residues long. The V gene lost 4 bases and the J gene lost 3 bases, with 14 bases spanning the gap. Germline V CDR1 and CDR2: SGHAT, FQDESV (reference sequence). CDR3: CASSSTRERTDTQYF. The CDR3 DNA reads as TGTGCCAGCAGCTCCACCCGGGAGCGGACAGATACGCAGTATTTT.

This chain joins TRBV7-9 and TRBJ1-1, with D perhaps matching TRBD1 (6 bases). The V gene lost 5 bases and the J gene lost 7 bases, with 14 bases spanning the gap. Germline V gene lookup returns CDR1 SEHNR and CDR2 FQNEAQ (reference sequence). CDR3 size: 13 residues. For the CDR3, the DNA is TGTGCCAGCAGCGCGTCAGGGGTCGGTGAAGCTTTCTTT. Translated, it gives CASSASGVGEAFF.

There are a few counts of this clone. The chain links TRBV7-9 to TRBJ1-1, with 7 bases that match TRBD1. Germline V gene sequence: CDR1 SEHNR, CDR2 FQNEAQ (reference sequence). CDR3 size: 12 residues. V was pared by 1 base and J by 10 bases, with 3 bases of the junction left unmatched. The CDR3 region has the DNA TGTGCCAGCAGCTTAGTCACAGGGGCAGCTTTCTTT. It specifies CASSLVTGAAFF.

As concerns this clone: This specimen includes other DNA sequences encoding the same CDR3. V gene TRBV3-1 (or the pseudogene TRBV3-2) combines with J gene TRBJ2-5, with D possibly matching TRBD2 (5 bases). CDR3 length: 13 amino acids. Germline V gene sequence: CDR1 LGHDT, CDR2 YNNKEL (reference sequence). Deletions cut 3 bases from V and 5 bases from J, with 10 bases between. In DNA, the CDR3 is TGTGCCAGCAGCCATCGGGGAAGGGAGACCCAGTACTTC. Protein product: CASSHRGRETQYF.

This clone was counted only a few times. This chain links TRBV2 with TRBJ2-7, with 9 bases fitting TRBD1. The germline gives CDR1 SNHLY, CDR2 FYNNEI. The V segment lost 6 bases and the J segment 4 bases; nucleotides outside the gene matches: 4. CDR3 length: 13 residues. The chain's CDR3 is CASSRDRVYEQYF. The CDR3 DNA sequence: TGTGCCAGCAGCCGGGACAGGGTTTACGAGCAGTACTTC.

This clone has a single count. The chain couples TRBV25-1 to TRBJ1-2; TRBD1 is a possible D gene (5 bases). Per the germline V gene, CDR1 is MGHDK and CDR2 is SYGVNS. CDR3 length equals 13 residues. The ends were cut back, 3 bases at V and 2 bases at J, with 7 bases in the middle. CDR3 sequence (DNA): TGTGCCAGCAGTGACCCAGGGAACTATGGCTACACCTTC. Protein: CASSDPGNYGYTF.

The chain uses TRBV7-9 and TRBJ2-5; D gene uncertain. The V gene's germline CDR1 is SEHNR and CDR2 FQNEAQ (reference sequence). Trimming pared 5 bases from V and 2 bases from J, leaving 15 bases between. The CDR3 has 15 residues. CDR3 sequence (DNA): TGTGCCAGCAGCCCTTGGCGGCGGCGGCAAGAGACCCAGTACTTC. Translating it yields CASSPWRRRQETQYF.

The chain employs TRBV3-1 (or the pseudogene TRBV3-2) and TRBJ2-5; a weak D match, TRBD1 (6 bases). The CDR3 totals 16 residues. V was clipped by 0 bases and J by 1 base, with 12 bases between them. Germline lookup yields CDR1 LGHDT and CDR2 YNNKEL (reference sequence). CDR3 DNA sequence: TGTGCCAGCAGCCAAGATCAGTTAGGGGGCCAAGAGACCCAGTACTTC. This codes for CASSQDQLGGQETQYF.

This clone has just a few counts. CDR3 sequence reads: CASSRGGSRLGETQYF. DNA for the CDR3: TGTGCCAGCAGCCGAGGGGGTTCCCGGTTGGGAGAGACCCAGTACTTC. The rearrangement links TRBV14 to TRBJ2-5; D might be TRBD1 (6 bases). In germline, CDR1 is SGHDN, CDR2 FVKESK. The CDR3 sequence is 16 residues long. V was trimmed by 4 bases and J by 4 bases, leaving 19 bases between them. Filled out from reference TRBV14 and TRBJ2-5, the complete variable domain reads EAGVTQFPSHSVIEKGQTVTLRCDPISGHDNLYWYRRVMGKEIKFLLHFVKESKQDESGMPNNRFLAERTGGTYSTLKVQPAELEDSGVYFCASSRGGSRLGETQYFGPGTRLLVL.

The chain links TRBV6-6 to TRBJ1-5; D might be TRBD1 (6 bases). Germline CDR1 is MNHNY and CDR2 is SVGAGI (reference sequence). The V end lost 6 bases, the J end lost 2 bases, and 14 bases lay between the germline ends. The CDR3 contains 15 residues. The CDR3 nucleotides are TGTGCCAGCAGCACACAGGGAGACGGCAATCAGCCCCAGCATTTT. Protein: CASSTQGDGNQPQHF.

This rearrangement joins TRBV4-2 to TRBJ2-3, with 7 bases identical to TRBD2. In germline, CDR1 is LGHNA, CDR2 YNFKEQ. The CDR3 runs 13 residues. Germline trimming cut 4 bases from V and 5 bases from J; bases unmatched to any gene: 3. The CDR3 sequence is CASSPRGEDTQYF. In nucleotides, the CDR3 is TGTGCCAGCAGCCCCCGGGGGGAAGATACGCAGTATTTT.

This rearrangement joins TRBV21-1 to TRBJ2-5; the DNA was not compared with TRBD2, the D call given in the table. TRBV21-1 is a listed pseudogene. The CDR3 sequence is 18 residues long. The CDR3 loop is CASSKLGAREELEETQYF. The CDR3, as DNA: TGTGCCAGCAGCAAACTAGGCGCGCGGGAGGAACTGGAAGAGACCCAGTACTTC.

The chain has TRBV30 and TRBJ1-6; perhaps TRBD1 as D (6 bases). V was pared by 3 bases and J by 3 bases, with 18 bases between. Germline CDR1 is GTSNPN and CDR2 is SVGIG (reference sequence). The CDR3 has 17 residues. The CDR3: CAWSPQPGTRYNSPLHF. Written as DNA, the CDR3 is TGTGCCTGGAGCCCCCAACCCGGGACACGCTATAATTCACCCCTCCACTTT.

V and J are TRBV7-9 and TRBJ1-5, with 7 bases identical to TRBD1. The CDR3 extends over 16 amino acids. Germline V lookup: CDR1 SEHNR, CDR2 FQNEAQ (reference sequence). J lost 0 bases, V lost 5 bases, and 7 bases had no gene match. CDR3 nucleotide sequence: TGTGCCAGCAGCGAAGGGACAGCTTATAGCAATCAGCCCCAGCATTTT. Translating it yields CASSEGTAYSNQPQHF. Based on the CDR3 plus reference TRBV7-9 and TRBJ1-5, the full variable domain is DTGVSQNPRHKITKRGQNVTFRCDPISEHNRLYWYRQTLGQGPEFLTYFQNEAQLEKSRLLSDRFSAERPKGSFSTLEIQRTEQGDSAMYLCASSEGTAYSNQPQHFGDGTRLSIL.

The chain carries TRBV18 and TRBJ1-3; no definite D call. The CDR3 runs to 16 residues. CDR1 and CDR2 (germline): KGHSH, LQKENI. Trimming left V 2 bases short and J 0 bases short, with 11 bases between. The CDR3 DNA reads TGTGCCAGCTCACCAGGCCTCATAAGCTCTGGAAACACCATATATTTT. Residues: CASSPGLISSGNTIYF.

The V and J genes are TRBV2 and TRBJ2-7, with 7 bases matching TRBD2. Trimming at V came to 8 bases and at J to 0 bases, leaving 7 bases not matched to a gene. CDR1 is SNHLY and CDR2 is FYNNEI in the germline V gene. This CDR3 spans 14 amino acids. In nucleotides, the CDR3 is TGTGCCAGCCTCCTCCTAGCGGTCTCCTACGAGCAGTACTTC. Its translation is CASLLLAVSYEQYF.

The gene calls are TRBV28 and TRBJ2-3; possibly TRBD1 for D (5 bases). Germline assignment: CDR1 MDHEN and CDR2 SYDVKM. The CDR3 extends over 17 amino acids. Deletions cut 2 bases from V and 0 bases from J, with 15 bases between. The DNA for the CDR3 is TGTGCCAGCAGTTTAATGTGGCAGGGTGTAAGCACAGATACGCAGTATTTT. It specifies CASSLMWQGVSTDTQYF.

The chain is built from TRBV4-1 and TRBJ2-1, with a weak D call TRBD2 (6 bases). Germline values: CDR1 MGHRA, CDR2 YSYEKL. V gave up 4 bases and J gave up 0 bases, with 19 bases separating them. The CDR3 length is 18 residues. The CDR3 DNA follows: TGCGCCAGCAGCCCGGGGATCTCAGTGGGGGGCTCCTACAATGAGCAGTTCTTC. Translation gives CASSPGISVGGSYNEQFF.